The clone carrying this T cell receptor (beta chain) was seen ten or more times. The antigen is undetermined. Noted time point: sample taken at primary tumor resection. Untreated early-stage non-small cell lung cancer patients, approximately 76 in total, were the donors. This entry is derived from a study of spatial heterogeneity in lung cancer. Study-wide results and caveats: Counts of expanded alpha and beta TCRs within tumors tracked the tumor nonsynonymous mutation count.

Germline V gene lookup returns CDR1 ENHRY and CDR2 SYGVKD. V lost 0 bases, J lost 2 bases, and 13 bases lay in between. The CDR3 is made up of 16 amino acids. TCRdb reanalysed the 5' RACE reads using MiXCR and keeps one entry per CDR3 protein. Among about 100,000 distinct CDR3 sequences listed, around 4.8% were seen once. V usage is TRBV10-3 and J usage is TRBJ2-5, with unresolved D. The receptor comes from a male donor with early-stage non-small cell lung cancer. The sample here was lung tumor tissue, taken at surgery. CDR3 nucleotide sequence: TGTGCCATCAGTGAGTCTAGAGGCAGATCTCAAGAGACCCAGTACTTC. Translation gives CAISESRGRSQETQYF.